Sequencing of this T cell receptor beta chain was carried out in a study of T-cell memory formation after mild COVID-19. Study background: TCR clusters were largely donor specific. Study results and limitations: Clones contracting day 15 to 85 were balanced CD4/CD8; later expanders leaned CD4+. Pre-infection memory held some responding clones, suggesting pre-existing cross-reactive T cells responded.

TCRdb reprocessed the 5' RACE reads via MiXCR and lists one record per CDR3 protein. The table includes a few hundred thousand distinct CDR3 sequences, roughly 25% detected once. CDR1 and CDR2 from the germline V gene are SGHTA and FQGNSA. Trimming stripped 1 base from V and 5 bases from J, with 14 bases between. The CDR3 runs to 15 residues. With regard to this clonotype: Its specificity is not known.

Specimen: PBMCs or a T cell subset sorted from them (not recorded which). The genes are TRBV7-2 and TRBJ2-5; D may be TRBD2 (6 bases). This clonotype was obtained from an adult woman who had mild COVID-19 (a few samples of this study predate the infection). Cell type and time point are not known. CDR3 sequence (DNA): TGTGCCAGCAGCTTAGTTGGGGAGGTGATTGAGACCCAGTACTTC. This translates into CASSLVGEVIETQYF.